These 2 T cell receptor beta chains share one sample of origin, sequenced in a study of neurological immune-mediated disorders. TCRdb fed the 5' RACE reads into MiXCR, producing one record per CDR3 protein. The sample contains fewer than 35,000 distinct CDR3 sequences, more than 2.5% of which appear only once. Sequences were obtained from PBMCs. Receptors originate from a young woman with multiple sclerosis.

This clonotype was picked up a small number of times. CDR3 nucleotide sequence: TGTGCCAGCAGCCCTGGACACTCCACTGAAGCTTTCTTT. Amino acid sequence: CASSPGHSTEAFF. J is TRBJ1-1 and V is TRBV7-2, with a tentative D call TRBD1 (5 bases). V dropped 5 bases and J dropped 4 bases, with 11 bases sitting between them. Germline loops: CDR1 SGHTA, CDR2 FQGNSA. This CDR3 is 13 amino acids long.

V gene TRBV6-6 combines with J gene TRBJ1-1, with 9 bases matching TRBD1. J was trimmed by 4 bases and V by 6 bases; bases with no gene match: 9. Germline V gene lookup returns CDR1 MNHNY and CDR2 SVGAGI (reference sequence). The CDR3 consists of 15 residues. For the CDR3, the DNA is TGTGCCAGCAGACCGGGACAGGGTGGAAGCACTGAAGCTTTCTTT. This encodes CASRPGQGGSTEAFF.